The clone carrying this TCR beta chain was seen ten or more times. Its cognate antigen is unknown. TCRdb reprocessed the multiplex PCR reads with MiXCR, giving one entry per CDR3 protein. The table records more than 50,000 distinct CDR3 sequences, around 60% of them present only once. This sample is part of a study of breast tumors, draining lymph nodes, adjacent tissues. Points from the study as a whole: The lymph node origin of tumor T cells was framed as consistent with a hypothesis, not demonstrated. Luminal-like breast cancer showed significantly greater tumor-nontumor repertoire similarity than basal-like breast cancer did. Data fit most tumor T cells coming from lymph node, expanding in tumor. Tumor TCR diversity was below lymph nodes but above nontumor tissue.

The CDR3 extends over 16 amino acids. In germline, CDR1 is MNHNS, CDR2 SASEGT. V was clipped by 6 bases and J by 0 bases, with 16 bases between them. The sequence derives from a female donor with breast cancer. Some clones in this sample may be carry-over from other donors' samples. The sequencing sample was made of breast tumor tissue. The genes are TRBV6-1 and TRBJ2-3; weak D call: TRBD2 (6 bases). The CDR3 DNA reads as TGTGCCAGCAGGAAGCTAAGCGGGCTTAGCACAGATACGCAGTATTTT. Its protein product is CASRKLSGLSTDTQYF.